This T cell receptor (beta chain) was obtained from a study of T-cell memory formation after mild COVID-19. Study in general: The study found TCR clusters largely donor specific.

This CDR3 region has 16 residues. Trimming cost V 8 bases and J 2 bases, with 21 bases left between them. Germline CDR1 LGHDT, CDR2 YNNKEL (reference sequence). Constant-segment primers served in 5'RACE that generated TCR alpha and TCR beta cDNA libraries bearing sample barcodes and UMIs. TCRdb re-analysed the 5' RACE reads in MiXCR, keeping a single row per CDR3 protein. The sample yields about 620,000 distinct CDR3 sequences, approximately 19% seen once. Sequencing used PBMCs or a T cell subset sorted from them (not recorded which). This rearrangement joins TRBV3-1 to TRBJ1-2; no reliable D call. This receptor was identified in an adult woman who had mild COVID-19 (a few samples of this study predate the infection). Cell type and time point are not known. CDR3: CASGRRTGKRNYGYTF. The CDR3 DNA follows: TGTGCCAGCGGACGACGAACCGGAAAGAGGAACTATGGCTACACCTTC.